This T cell receptor (beta chain) was sequenced for a study of T and B cells in COVID-19 patients. The overall study: Blood was sampled from COVID-19 patients who were either actively infected or recovered. Critical illness requiring mechanical ventilation or extracorporeal membrane oxygenation affected 12 of 20 active-infection patients.

Each TRB amplification used roughly 220-550 ng of genomic DNA from blood. Study-level results: The recovered cohort had some 2,000 exclusive TCR clusters, including 30 or so low generation probability clusters.

Multiplex PCR with BIOMED2 TRB-A/B primer pools amplified TRB rearrangements. TCRdb ran MiXCR on the multiplex PCR reads and lists one entry per CDR3 protein. The sample carries fewer than 700 distinct CDR3 sequences, around 23% recorded once. By sample fraction, this clonotype is large. Its antigen remains unidentified. Germline V lookup: CDR1 MNHNY, CDR2 SVGAGI (reference sequence). The CDR3 has 13 amino acids. Trimming shortened V by 6 bases and J by 2 bases, and 11 bases separated the two germline ends. The rearrangement uses TRBV6-6 and TRBJ2-7; D perhaps matches TRBD1 (6 bases). Input material: blood. This clonotype was obtained from a human donor with active COVID-19. Here the CDR3 reads CASRDRTAYEQYF. CDR3 sequence (DNA): TGTGCCAGCAGGGACAGAACCGCCTACGAGCAGTACTTC.